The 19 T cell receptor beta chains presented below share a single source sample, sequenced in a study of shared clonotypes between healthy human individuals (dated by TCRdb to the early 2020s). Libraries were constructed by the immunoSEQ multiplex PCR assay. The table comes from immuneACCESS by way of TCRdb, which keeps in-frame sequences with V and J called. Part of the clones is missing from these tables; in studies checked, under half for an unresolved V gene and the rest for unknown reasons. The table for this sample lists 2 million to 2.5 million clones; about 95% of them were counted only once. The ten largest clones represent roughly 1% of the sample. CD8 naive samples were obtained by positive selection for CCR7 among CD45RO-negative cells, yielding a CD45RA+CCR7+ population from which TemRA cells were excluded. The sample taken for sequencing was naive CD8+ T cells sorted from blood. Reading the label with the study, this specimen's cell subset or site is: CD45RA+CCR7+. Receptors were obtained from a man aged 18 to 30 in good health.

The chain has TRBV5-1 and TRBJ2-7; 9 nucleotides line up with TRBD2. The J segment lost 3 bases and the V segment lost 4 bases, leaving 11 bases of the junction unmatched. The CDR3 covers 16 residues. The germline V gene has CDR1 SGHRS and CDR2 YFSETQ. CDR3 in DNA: TGCGCCAGCAGCCCCATGCAAGGACTAGCGAACTACGAGCAGTACTTC. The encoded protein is CASSPMQGLANYEQYF.

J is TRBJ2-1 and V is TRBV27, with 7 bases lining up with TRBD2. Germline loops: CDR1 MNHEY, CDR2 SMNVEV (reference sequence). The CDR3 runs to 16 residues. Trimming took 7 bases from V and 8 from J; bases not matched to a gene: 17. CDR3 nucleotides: TGTGCCAGCACCCCCTCAGCGGGGCAGGTCGTCGATGAGCAGTTCTTC. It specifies CASTPSAGQVVDEQFF.

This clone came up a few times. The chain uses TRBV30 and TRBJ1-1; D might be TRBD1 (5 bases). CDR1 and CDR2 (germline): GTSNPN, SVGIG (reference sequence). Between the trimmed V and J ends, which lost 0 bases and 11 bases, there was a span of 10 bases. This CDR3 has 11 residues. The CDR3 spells CAWSVQGWAFF. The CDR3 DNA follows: TGTGCCTGGAGTGTCCAGGGCTGGGCTTTCTTT.

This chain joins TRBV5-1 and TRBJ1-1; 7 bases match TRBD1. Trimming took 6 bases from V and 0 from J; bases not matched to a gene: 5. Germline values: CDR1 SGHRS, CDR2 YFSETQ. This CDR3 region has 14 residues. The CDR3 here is CASIPGGMNTEAFF. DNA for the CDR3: TGCGCCAGCATTCCAGGGGGGATGAACACTGAAGCTTTCTTT.

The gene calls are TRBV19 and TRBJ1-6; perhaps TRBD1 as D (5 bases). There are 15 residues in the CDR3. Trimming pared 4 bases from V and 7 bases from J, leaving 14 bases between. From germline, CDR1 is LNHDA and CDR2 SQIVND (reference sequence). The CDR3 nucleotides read TGTGCCAGTAGTACAAACGGGGGATGGAATTCACCCCTCCACTTT. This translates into CASSTNGGWNSPLHF.

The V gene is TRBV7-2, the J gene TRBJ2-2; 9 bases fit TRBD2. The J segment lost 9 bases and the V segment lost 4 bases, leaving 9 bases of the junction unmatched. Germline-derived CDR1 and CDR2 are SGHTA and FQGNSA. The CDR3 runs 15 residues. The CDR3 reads CASSYPGLAGRELFF. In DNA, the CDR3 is TGTGCCAGCAGCTACCCGGGACTAGCAGGGAGGGAGCTGTTTTTT. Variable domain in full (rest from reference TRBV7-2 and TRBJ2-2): GAGVSQSPSNKVTEKGKDVELRCDPISGHTALYWYRQSLGQGLEFLIYFQGNSAPDKSGLPSDRFSAERTGGSVSTLTIQRTQQEDSAVYLCASSYPGLAGRELFFGEGSRLTVL.

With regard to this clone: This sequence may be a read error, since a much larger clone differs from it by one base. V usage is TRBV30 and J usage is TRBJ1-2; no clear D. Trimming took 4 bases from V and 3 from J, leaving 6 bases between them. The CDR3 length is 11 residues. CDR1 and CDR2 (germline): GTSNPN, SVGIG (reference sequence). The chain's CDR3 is CAWKRDYGYTF. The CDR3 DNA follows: TGTGCCTGGAAAAGGGACTATGGCTACACCTTC. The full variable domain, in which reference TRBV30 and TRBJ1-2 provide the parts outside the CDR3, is SQTIHQWPATLVQPVGSPLSLECTVEGTSNPNLYWYRQAAGRGLQLLFYSVGIGQISSEVPQNLSASRPQDRQFILSSKKLLLSDSGFYLCAWKRDYGYTFGSGTRLTVV.

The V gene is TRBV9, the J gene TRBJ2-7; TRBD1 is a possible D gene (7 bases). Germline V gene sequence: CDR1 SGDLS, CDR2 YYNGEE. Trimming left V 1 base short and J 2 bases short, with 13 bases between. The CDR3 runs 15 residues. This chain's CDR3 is CASSVRQGGAYEQYF. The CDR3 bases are TGTGCCAGCAGCGTAAGGCAGGGGGGAGCCTACGAGCAGTACTTC.

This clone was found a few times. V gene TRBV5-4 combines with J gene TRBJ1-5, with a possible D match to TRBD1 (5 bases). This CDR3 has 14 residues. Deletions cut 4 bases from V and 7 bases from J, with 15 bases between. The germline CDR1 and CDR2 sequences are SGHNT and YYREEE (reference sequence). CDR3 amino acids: CASSIRGAEQPQHF. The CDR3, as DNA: TGTGCCAGCAGCATCCGCGGGGCCGAACAGCCCCAGCATTTT.

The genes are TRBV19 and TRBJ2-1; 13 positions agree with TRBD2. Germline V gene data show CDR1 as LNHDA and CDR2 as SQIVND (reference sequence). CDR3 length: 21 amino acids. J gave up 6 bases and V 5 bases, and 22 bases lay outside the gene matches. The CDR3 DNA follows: TGTGCCAGTAGTTCCCCCATAAGTGGACTAGCGGGGGCCCAGAAAGTCAATGAGCAGTTCTTC. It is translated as CASSSPISGLAGAQKVNEQFF.

The CDR3 DNA reads as TGTGCCAGCAGCTCCGGGGACAGCCTGAACACTGAAGCTTTCTTT. Residues: CASSSGDSLNTEAFF. This chain joins TRBV7-9 and TRBJ1-1; 7 bases are a match to TRBD1. This CDR3 is 15 amino acids long. Germline V gives CDR1 SEHNR, CDR2 FQNEAQ (reference sequence). V trimming: 4 bases; J trimming: 0 bases; junction bases outside the gene matches: 5. The full variable domain, its missing parts supplied by reference TRBV7-9 and TRBJ1-1, is DTGVSQNPRHKITKRGQNVTFRCDPISEHNRLYWYRQTLGQGPEFLTYFQNEAQLEKSRLLSDRFSAERPKGSFSTLEIQRTEQGDSAMYLCASSSGDSLNTEAFFGQGTRLTVV.

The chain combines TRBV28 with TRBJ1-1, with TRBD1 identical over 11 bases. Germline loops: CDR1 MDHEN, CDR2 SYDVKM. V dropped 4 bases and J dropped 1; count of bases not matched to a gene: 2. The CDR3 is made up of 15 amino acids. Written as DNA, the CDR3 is TGTGCCAGCAGTTCGGACAGGGGGCGGAACACTGAAGCTTTCTTT. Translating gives CASSSDRGRNTEAFF. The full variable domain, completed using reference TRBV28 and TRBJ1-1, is DVKVTQSSRYLVKRTGEKVFLECVQDMDHENMFWYRQDPGLGLRLIYFSYDVKMKEKGDIPEGYSVSREKKERFSLILESASTNQTSMYLCASSSDRGRNTEAFFGQGTRLTVV.

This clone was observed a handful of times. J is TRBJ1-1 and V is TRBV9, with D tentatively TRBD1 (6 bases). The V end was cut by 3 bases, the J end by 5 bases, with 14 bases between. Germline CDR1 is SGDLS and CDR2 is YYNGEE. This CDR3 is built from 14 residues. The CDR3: CASSAGDDRTEAFF. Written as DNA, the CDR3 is TGTGCCAGCAGCGCAGGGGATGATAGGACTGAAGCTTTCTTT.

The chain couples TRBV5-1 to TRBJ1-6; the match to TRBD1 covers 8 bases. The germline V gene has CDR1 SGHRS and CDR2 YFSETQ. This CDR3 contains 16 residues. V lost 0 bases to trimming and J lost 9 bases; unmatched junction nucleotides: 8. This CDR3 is CASSLAWTGSLSPLHF. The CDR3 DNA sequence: TGCGCCAGCAGCTTGGCTTGGACAGGGTCTCTTTCACCCCTCCACTTT. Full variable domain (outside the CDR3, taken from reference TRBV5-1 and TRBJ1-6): KAGVTQTPRYLIKTRGQQVTLSCSPISGHRSVSWYQQTPGQGLQFLFEYFSETQRNKGNFPGRFSGRQFSNSRSEMNVSTLELGDSALYLCASSLAWTGSLSPLHFGNGTRLTVT.

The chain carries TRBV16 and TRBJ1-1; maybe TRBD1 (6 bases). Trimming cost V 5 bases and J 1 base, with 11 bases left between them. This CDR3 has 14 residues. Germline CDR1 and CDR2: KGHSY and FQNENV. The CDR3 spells CASSFPGQNTEAFF. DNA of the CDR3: TGTGCCAGCAGCTTCCCGGGACAGAACACTGAAGCTTTCTTT.

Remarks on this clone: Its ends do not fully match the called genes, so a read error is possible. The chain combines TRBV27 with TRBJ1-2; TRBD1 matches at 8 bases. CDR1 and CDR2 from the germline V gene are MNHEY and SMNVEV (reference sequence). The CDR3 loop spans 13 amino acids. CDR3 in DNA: TGTGCCAGCAGTCCGGGGGGACAGGTCCCTGACAGCTTC. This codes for CASSPGGQVPDSF.

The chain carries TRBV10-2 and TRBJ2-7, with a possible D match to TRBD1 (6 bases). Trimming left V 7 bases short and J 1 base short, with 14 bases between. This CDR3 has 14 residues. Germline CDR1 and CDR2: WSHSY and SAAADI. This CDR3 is CASTVDRNSYEQYF. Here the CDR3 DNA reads TGCGCCAGCACCGTAGACAGGAATTCCTACGAGCAGTACTTC.

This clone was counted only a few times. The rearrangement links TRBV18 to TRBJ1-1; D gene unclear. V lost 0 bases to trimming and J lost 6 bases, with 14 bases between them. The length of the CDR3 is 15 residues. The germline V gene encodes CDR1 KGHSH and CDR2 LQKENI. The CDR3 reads CASSPPGPVLAEAFF. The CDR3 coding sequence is TGTGCCAGCTCACCACCTGGACCCGTTTTGGCTGAAGCTTTCTTT. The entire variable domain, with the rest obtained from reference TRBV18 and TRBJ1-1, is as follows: NAGVMQNPRHLVRRRGQEARLRCSPMKGHSHVYWYRQLPEEGLKFMVYLQKENIIDESGMPKERFSAEFPKEGPSILRIQQVVRGDSAAYFCASSPPGPVLAEAFFGQGTRLTVV.

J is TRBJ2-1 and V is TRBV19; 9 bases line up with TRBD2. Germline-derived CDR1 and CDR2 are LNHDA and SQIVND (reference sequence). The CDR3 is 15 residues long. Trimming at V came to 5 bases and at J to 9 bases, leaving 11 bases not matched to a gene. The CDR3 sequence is CASSPVGLSGSEQFF. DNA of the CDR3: TGTGCCAGTAGTCCCGTGGGTCTTAGCGGGAGTGAGCAGTTCTTC.